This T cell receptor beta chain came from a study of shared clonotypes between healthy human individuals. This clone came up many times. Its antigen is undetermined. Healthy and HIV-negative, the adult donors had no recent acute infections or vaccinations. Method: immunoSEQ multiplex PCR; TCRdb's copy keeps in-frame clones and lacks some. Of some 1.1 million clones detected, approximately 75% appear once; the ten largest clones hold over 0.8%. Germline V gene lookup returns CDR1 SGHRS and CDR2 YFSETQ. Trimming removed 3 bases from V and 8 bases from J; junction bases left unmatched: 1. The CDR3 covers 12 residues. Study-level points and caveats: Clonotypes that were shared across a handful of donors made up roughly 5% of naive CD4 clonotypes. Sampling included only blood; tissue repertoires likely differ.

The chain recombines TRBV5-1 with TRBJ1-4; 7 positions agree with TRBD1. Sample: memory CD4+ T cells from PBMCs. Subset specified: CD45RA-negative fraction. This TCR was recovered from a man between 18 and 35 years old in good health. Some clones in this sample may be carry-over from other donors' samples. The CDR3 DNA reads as TGCGCCAGCAGCTCGACAGGGGAAAAACTGTTTTTT. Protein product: CASSSTGEKLFF. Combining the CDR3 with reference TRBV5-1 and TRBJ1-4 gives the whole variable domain KAGVTQTPRYLIKTRGQQVTLSCSPISGHRSVSWYQQTPGQGLQFLFEYFSETQRNKGNFPGRFSGRQFSNSRSEMNVSTLELGDSALYLCASSSTGEKLFFGSGTQLSVL.